Listed here are 2 T cell receptor beta chains from one sample, sequenced in a study of blood T cell repertoires in COVID-19 (dated by TCRdb to 2019 to 2021). The library was prepared using the immunoSEQ multiplex PCR assay. TCRdb stores this immuneACCESS table with in-frame sequences only. Part of the clones is absent; in the studies checked, under half of the shortfall reflects unresolved V genes, and no reason is known for the rest. This sample lists 65,000 to 70,000 clones; 86% were detected once. The ten largest clones capture approximately 4.1% of the sample. The source material was peripheral blood. These receptor sequences come from a man aged 45 to 65 with acute or convalescent COVID-19.

This clone showed up just once. The chain carries TRBV19 and TRBJ1-4; TRBD1 aligns across 10 bases. Germline V gene lookup returns CDR1 LNHDA and CDR2 SQIVND (reference sequence). This CDR3 has 16 amino acids. The trim removed 10 bases at V and 5 bases at J, leaving 13 bases unmatched. CDR3 sequence: CATKRQGAELNEKLFF. DNA of the CDR3: TGTGCCACGAAGAGACAGGGGGCCGAACTCAATGAAAAACTGTTTTTT.

In this sample, this clone turned up a few times. CDR3 protein: CASKDGQGSGEQFF. CDR3 in DNA: TGTGCCAGTAAAGATGGACAGGGGTCGGGTGAGCAGTTCTTC. V is TRBV19 and J is TRBJ2-1; 9 nucleotides line up with TRBD1. Germline V gives CDR1 LNHDA, CDR2 SQIVND (reference sequence). V dropped 7 bases and J dropped 9; count of bases not matched to a gene: 10. This CDR3 has 14 residues.